One and the same sample provided the 22 T cell receptor beta chains below, sequenced in a study of a mutant IDH1 vaccine in newly diagnosed glioma. The method was immunoSEQ multiplex PCR; TCRdb's version includes in-frame clones alone and lacks a portion of them. The table shows 55,000 to 70,000 clones, with about 86% occurring only once. Time point here: baseline, week 1 (first vaccination visit). Indicated treatment: pre-vaccination baseline after standard-of-care therapy. The specimen comprised PBMCs, sampled from a glioma patient treated with radiotherapy, temozolomide or both. These receptors all stem from a man aged 25 to 40 with glioma.

The chain recombines TRBV11-3 with TRBJ2-3, with 8 bases identical to TRBD2. The CDR3 totals 15 residues. The germline CDR1 and CDR2 sequences are SGHNT and YENEEA. V was pared by 0 bases and J by 7 bases, with 6 bases of the junction left unmatched. The CDR3 region is CASSLEPSGLNTQYF. The CDR3 DNA reads TGTGCCAGCAGCTTAGAACCTAGCGGGCTTAATACGCAGTATTTT.

The chain has TRBV4-1 and TRBJ1-2; TRBD1 is a possible D gene (5 bases). In germline, CDR1 is MGHRA, CDR2 YSYEKL. There are 16 residues in the CDR3. Between the trimmed V and J ends, which lost 0 bases and 5 bases, there was a span of 16 bases. This CDR3 is CASSQDSEGRRYGYTF. CDR3 DNA: TGCGCCAGCAGCCAAGATTCCGAGGGGAGAAGATATGGCTACACCTTC.

This chain uses TRBV6-6 with TRBJ1-5; D is uncertain. This CDR3 spans 15 amino acids. Germline V CDR1 and CDR2: MNHNY, SVGAGI (reference sequence). The ends were cut back, 3 bases at V and 2 bases at J, with 11 bases in the middle. CDR3 amino acids: CASSYSLKRNQPQHF. In DNA form, the CDR3 reads TGTGCCAGCAGTTATTCACTTAAGCGCAATCAGCCCCAGCATTTT.

In the case of this clone: One end of the junction varies from germline; a read error may be responsible. The sample has other DNA sequences that encode this CDR3 too. V usage is TRBV28 and J usage is TRBJ2-7, with D perhaps TRBD1 (6 bases). Germline values: CDR1 MDHEN, CDR2 SYDVKM. The CDR3 totals 14 residues. The CDR3 nucleotides read TGCGCCAGCAGTCAACAGGGCCTCACCTACGAGCAGTACTTC. Its protein is CASSQQGLTYEQYF.

This chain uses TRBV18 with TRBJ1-6; D gene ambiguous. V lost 2 bases, J lost 10 bases, and 9 bases lay in between. The CDR3 spans 13 residues. The germline CDR1 and CDR2 sequences are KGHSH and LQKENI. The CDR3 DNA reads TGTGCCAGCTCACCAGGGGTAAGGTCACCCCTCCACTTT. The encoded protein is CASSPGVRSPLHF.

The CDR3 region is CASREQGGSYEQYF. The CDR3 DNA reads as TGTGCCAGTAGAGAACAGGGGGGCTCCTACGAGCAGTACTTC. This chain links TRBV19 with TRBJ2-7, with 8 nucleotides matching TRBD1. Trimming removed 6 bases from V and 0 bases from J; junction bases left unmatched: 4. The CDR3 covers 14 residues. CDR1 is LNHDA and CDR2 is SQIVND in the germline V gene (reference sequence). Supplemented by reference TRBV19 and TRBJ2-7, the full variable domain reads DGGITQSPKYLFRKEGQNVTLSCEQNLNHDAMYWYRQDPGQGLRLIYYSQIVNDFQKGDIAEGYSVSREKKESFPLTVTSAQKNPTAFYLCASREQGGSYEQYFGPGTRLTVT.

This chain connects TRBV20-1 to TRBJ1-5; D unresolved. The germline CDR1 and CDR2 sequences are DFQATT and SNEGSKA (reference sequence). This CDR3 is 11 amino acids long. The V end was cut by 3 bases, the J end by 4 bases, with 4 bases between. CDR3 residues: CSASLNQPQHF. The CDR3 bases are TGCAGTGCTAGTTTGAATCAGCCCCAGCATTTT.

CDR3 in amino acids: CASKAAGQGSYEQYF. The CDR3 region has the DNA TGTGCCAGCAAGGCTGCCGGACAGGGCTCCTACGAGCAGTACTTC. The J gene is TRBJ2-7, the V gene TRBV6-1; 8 positions agree with TRBD1. Germline lookup yields CDR1 MNHNS and CDR2 SASEGT. The CDR3 consists of 15 residues. J lost 0 bases, V lost 7 bases, and 8 bases had no gene match.

This chain joins TRBV19 and TRBJ1-1, with 8 nucleotides matching TRBD1. CDR1 is LNHDA and CDR2 is SQIVND in the germline V gene (reference sequence). The ends lost 8 bases at V and 4 bases at J; junction bases unmatched: 9. The CDR3 is 14 amino acids. The CDR3 reads CASADRVKSTEAFF. Here the CDR3 DNA reads TGTGCCAGTGCGGACAGGGTGAAGAGCACTGAAGCTTTCTTT.

The chain uses TRBV11-2 and TRBJ2-5; D perhaps matches TRBD2 (7 bases). The CDR3 covers 18 residues. Trimming took off 2 bases at V and 4 bases at J, with 23 bases between the two ends. CDR1 is SGHAT and CDR2 is FQNNGV in the germline V gene. CDR3 nucleotide sequence: TGTGCCAGCAGCTTAAATTGGTTGGGGGGGCGCTCTCGAGAGACCCAGTACTTC. Translating it yields CASSLNWLGGRSRETQYF.

The V gene is TRBV4-1, the J gene TRBJ2-2, with TRBD2 identical over 10 bases. V lost 1 base and J lost 9; bases outside the gene matches: 14. The CDR3 is 18 amino acids. CDR1 and CDR2 from the germline V gene are MGHRA and YSYEKL. This chain's CDR3 is CASSQALTSGGAGRELFF. CDR3 DNA: TGCGCCAGCAGCCAAGCCTTGACCAGCGGGGGGGCTGGTCGGGAGCTGTTTTTT.

The gene calls are TRBV5-4 and TRBJ1-1; D is unclear. The V gene lost 4 bases and the J gene lost 5 bases, with 21 bases spanning the gap. The CDR3 sequence is 16 residues long. Germline CDR1 SGHNT, CDR2 YYREEE (reference sequence). CDR3 loop: CASSDEAFGGFTEAFF. As DNA, the CDR3 is TGTGCCAGCAGCGACGAGGCCTTCGGTGGGTTTACTGAAGCTTTCTTT.

The gene calls are TRBV9 and TRBJ2-2; no definite D call. This CDR3 comprises 12 residues. CDR1 and CDR2 from the germline V gene are SGDLS and YYNGEE. V lost 4 bases and J lost 3, with 4 bases in between. CDR3 in DNA: TGTGCCAGCAGCATCCACACCGGGGAGCTGTTTTTT. Encoded protein: CASSIHTGELFF.

The chain has TRBV5-1 and TRBJ2-6; TRBD1 aligns across 8 bases. Germline CDR1 SGHRS, CDR2 YFSETQ. The CDR3 runs 18 residues. J lost 0 bases, V lost 4 bases, and 9 bases had no gene match. The CDR3 DNA follows: TGCGCCAGCAGCGATCACAGGGGGGCTCGCTCTGGGGCCAACGTCCTGACTTTC. This encodes CASSDHRGARSGANVLTF. The complete variable domain, with remaining parts taken from reference TRBV5-1 and TRBJ2-6, reads KAGVTQTPRYLIKTRGQQVTLSCSPISGHRSVSWYQQTPGQGLQFLFEYFSETQRNKGNFPGRFSGRQFSNSRSEMNVSTLELGDSALYLCASSDHRGARSGANVLTFGAGSRLTVL.

The chain uses TRBV15 and TRBJ2-3, with 10 nucleotides matching TRBD1. The length of the CDR3 is 15 residues. Germline lookup yields CDR1 LNHNV and CDR2 YYDKDF (reference sequence). V lost 5 bases and J lost 5; bases outside the gene matches: 7. The CDR3 nucleotides read TGTGCCACCAGCCCCGACAGGGGGCGCAGAGATACGCAGTATTTT. Its protein product is CATSPDRGRRDTQYF.

The V and J genes are TRBV4-1 and TRBJ2-7; D ambiguous. There are 17 residues in the CDR3. The V and J ends lost 0 bases and 0 bases respectively, with 15 bases between them. Germline V gene sequence: CDR1 MGHRA, CDR2 YSYEKL. The CDR3 loop reads CASSQEDLVTSSYEQYF. The CDR3 DNA follows: TGCGCCAGCAGCCAAGAGGATTTGGTAACCAGCTCCTACGAGCAGTACTTC.

This clone was seen a handful of times. This chain connects TRBV5-1 to TRBJ1-5; possible D gene TRBD1, 5 bases. V was trimmed by 0 bases and J by 3 bases, leaving 7 bases between them. Germline values: CDR1 SGHRS, CDR2 YFSETQ. This CDR3 is 14 amino acids long. The CDR3 region has the DNA TGCGCCAGCAGCTTGGAGGGGTACAATCAGCCCCAGCATTTT. It encodes CASSLEGYNQPQHF.

The chain links TRBV9 to TRBJ2-1, with 7 bases that match TRBD2. V lost 3 bases, J lost 8 bases, and 8 bases stayed unmatched. The CDR3 spans 14 residues. Germline CDR1 SGDLS, CDR2 YYNGEE. The CDR3 here is CASSERGVSDEQFF. DNA for the CDR3: TGTGCCAGCAGCGAACGGGGGGTCAGCGATGAGCAGTTCTTC.

The chain has TRBV30 and TRBJ1-1; D not certain. CDR1 and CDR2 from the germline V gene are GTSNPN and SVGIG (reference sequence). The CDR3 consists of 13 residues. Trimming left V 3 bases short and J 0 bases short, with 8 bases between. The CDR3 region has the DNA TGTGCCTGGAGATCCCGACTGAACACTGAAGCTTTCTTT. It specifies CAWRSRLNTEAFF.

The rearrangement joins TRBV7-9 to TRBJ2-2; 8 bases fit TRBD1. The CDR3 loop spans 17 amino acids. Per the germline V gene, CDR1 is SEHNR and CDR2 is FQNEAQ (reference sequence). The V and J ends lost 1 base and 4 bases, in that order; junction bases with no gene match: 8. The CDR3 loop is CASSLVPQGASTGELFF. CDR3 bases: TGTGCCAGCAGCTTAGTCCCCCAGGGGGCCAGCACCGGGGAGCTGTTTTTT.

The chain has TRBV5-5 and TRBJ2-2, with D perhaps assigned TRBD1 or TRBD2 (5 bases each). The CDR3 length is 16 residues. Trimming cost V 0 bases and J 6 bases, with 15 bases left between them. Germline values: CDR1 SGHKS, CDR2 YYEKEE (reference sequence). CDR3 in DNA: TGTGCCAGCAGCTTGGAACGTTTCGAGGGGTCCGGGGAGCTGTTTTTT. Amino acids: CASSLERFEGSGELFF.

The DNA for the CDR3 is TGTGCCTGTGGCGGAGGAGCTTTCTTT. Its translation is CACGGGAFF. The chain has TRBV6-1 and TRBJ1-1; D is ambiguous. The CDR3 extends over 9 amino acids. Germline values: CDR1 MNHNS, CDR2 SASEGT. V was pared by 11 bases and J by 10 bases, with 11 bases between.